Listed below are T cell receptor beta chains from one sample, sequenced in a study of T-cell reconstitution after alpha-beta-depleted transplantation in children. Via MiXCR, TCRdb re-called the PCR reads, giving one row per CDR3 protein. The sample lists about 250,000 distinct CDR3 sequences, 20% to 30% seen once, with about 4.8% in the top ten. Sample: PBMCs, mostly from graft donor cells, taken 360 days after TCRalphabeta/CD19-depleted stem cell transplant. These receptors all stem from a female patient aged 2 to 10 who had a stem cell transplant for congenital amegakaryocytic thrombocytopenia, so the T cells may come from the graft donor. The CDR3 runs from the conserved cysteine through the conserved F or W. D genes are given only for firm matches. Where a row states a size, it is once, few, many or the class of an expanded clone; other rows omit it.

>16|.|few|TRBJ2-7|TRBV14
CASSHLYGTVSYEQYF
TGTGCCAGCAGCCATCTGTACGGGACGGTCTCCTACGAGCAGTACTTC
>15|.|few|TRBJ2-1|TRBV2
CASKVSWDPGVGQFF
TGTGCCAGCAAGGTGTCTTGGGACCCCGGAGTTGGGCAGTTCTTC
>14|.|few|TRBJ2-1|TRBV12-3/TRBV12-4
CASGSRSSYNEQFF
TGTGCCAGCGGTTCGCGGAGCTCCTACAATGAGCAGTTCTTC
>14|.|few|TRBJ2-3|TRBV2
CASSGWGPTDTQYF
TGTGCCAGCAGTGGTTGGGGGCCCACAGATACGCAGTATTTT
>11|.|.|TRBJ2-7|TRBV20-1
CSATTLHEQYF
TGCAGTGCGACAACTCTCCACGAGCAGTACTTC
>15|.|many|TRBJ2-3|TRBV12-3/TRBV12-4
CASRFGTQGPDTQYF
TGTGCCAGCAGATTCGGGACCCAGGGGCCAGATACGCAGTATTTT
>16|.|many|TRBJ2-7|TRBV4-2
CASSQSERGGTYEQYF
TGTGCCAGCAGCCAATCAGAACGAGGGGGAACCTACGAGCAGTACTTC
>15|.|.|TRBJ1-1|TRBV3-1
CASSQDIYFWTEAFF
TGTGCCAGCAGCCAAGACATATACTTTTGGACTGAAGCTTTCTTT
>19|TRBD1|.|TRBJ2-1|TRBV6-2/TRBV6-3
CASKTTVGTARSSYNEQFF
TGTGCCAGCAAAACCACCGTCGGGACAGCCAGGAGCTCCTACAATGAGCAGTTCTTC
>15|.|.|TRBJ2-3|TRBV10-3
CAIGGGSVRTDTQYF
TGTGCCATCGGGGGTGGCAGTGTCAGGACAGATACGCAGTATTTT
>16|TRBD1|.|TRBJ2-1|TRBV7-2
CASSLSWDRGLSEQFF
TGTGCCAGCAGCTTAAGCTGGGACAGGGGGTTAAGTGAGCAGTTCTTC
>16|TRBD2|few|TRBJ2-3|TRBV5-1
CASSLSGTSFTDTQYF
TGCGCCAGCAGCTTGTCAGGGACTAGCTTTACAGATACGCAGTATTTT
>19|TRBD2|.|TRBJ2-1|TRBV20-1
CSARQFPGLARGSYNEQFF
TGCAGTGCTAGACAATTCCCCGGACTAGCGCGAGGCTCCTACAATGAGCAGTTCTTC
>17|.|.|TRBJ2-4|TRBV4-2
CASSQGERTIAKNIQYF
TGTGCCAGCAGCCAAGGAGAAAGGACCATAGCCAAAAACATTCAGTACTTC
>15|TRBD2|.|TRBJ2-1|TRBV2
CASSEAGGAFNEQFF
TGTGCCAGCAGTGAAGCCGGGGGGGCCTTCAATGAGCAGTTCTTC